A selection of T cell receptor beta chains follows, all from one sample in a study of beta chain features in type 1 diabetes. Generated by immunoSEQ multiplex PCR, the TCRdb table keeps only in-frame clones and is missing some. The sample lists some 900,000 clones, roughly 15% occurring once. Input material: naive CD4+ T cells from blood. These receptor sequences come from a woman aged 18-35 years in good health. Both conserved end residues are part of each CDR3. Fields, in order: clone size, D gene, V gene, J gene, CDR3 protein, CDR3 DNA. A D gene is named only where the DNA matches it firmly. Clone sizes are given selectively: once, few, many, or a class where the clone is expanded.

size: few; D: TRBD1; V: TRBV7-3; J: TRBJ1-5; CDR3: CASSLKELVALRDRDFSNQPQHF; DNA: TGTGCCAGCAGCTTAAAGGAGCTCGTTGCGCTCCGGGACAGAGACTTTAGCAATCAGCCCCAGCATTTT
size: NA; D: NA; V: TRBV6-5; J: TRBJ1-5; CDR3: CASSSQQGRSNQPQHF; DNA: TGTGCCAGCAGTTCCCAACAGGGAAGGAGCAATCAGCCCCAGCATTTT
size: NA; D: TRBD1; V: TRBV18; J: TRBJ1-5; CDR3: CASSVQGNQPQHF; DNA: TGTGCCAGCTCGGTACAGGGGAATCAGCCCCAGCATTTT
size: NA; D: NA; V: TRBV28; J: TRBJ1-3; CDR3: CASSSRGNTIYF; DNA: TGTGCCAGCAGTAGCAGGGGAAACACCATATATTTT
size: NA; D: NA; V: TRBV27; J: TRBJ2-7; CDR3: CASSSSVNSYEQYF; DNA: TGTGCCAGCAGTTCATCCGTCAACTCCTACGAGCAGTACTTC
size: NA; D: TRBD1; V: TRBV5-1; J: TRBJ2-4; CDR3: CASSSGQGGVKNIQYF; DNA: TGCGCCAGCAGCTCGGGACAGGGAGGGGTCAAAAACATTCAGTACTTC
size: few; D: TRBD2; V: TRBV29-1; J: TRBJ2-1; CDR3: CSVESLAGGEQFF; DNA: TGCAGCGTTGAATCACTAGCGGGAGGTGAGCAGTTCTTC
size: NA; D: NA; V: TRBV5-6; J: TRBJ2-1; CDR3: CASIPRGLYPNEQFF; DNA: TGTGCCAGCATACCCAGGGGACTATACCCCAATGAGCAGTTCTTC
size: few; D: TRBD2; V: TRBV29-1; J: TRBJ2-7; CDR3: CSVALAGGYEQYF; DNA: TGCAGCGTTGCTCTAGCGGGAGGTTACGAGCAGTACTTC
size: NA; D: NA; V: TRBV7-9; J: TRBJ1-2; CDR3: CASSEQGLSGYTF; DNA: TGTGCCAGCAGCGAACAGGGCCTCTCCGGCTACACCTTC
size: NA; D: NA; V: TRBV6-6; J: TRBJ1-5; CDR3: CASHMQGDNQPQHF; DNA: TGTGCCAGCCACATGCAGGGAGACAATCAGCCCCAGCATTTT
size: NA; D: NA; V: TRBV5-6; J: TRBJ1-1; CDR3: CASSLMASGKGNTEAFF; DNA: TGTGCCAGCAGCTTAATGGCGTCGGGAAAGGGGAACACTGAAGCTTTCTTT
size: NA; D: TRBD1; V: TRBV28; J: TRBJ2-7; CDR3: CASTPGGTGGYEQYF; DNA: TGTGCCAGCACACCTGGCGGGACAGGGGGCTACGAGCAGTACTTC
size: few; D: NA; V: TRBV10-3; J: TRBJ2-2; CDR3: CAIRNRSSGTGELFF; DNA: TGTGCCATCAGAAACAGGTCCTCTGGGACCGGGGAGCTGTTTTTT
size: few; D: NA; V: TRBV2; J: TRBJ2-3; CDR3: CASRGSLSTDTQYF; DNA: TGTGCCAGCAGGGGTTCCCTTAGCACAGATACGCAGTATTTT
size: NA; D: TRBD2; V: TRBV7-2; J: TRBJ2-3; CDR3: CASSSRLAITDTQYF; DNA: TGTGCCAGCAGCTCGAGACTAGCGATCACAGATACGCAGTATTTT
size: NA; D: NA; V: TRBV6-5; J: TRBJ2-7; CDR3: CASSRQEPGEQYF; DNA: TGTGCCAGCAGCCGCCAGGAGCCTGGCGAGCAGTACTTC
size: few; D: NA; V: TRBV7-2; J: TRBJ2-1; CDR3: CASSQGWQALFF; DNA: TGTGCCAGCAGCCAAGGATGGCAAGCCCTTTTCTTC
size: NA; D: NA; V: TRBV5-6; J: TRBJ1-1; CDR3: CASRHRNTEAFF; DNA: TGTGCCAGCAGGCACAGGAACACTGAAGCTTTCTTT
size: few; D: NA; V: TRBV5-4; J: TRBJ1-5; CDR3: CASSPDLDQPQHF; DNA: TGTGCCAGCAGCCCTGACCTTGATCAGCCCCAGCATTTT
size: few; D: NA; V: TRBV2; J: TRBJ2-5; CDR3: CATSPRAGETQYF; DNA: TGTGCCACCTCCCCCAGGGCCGGCGAGACCCAGTACTTC
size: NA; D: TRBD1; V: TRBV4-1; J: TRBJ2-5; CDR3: CASSLQTGESGTQYF; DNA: TGCGCCAGCAGCCTCCAGACAGGGGAGTCAGGGACCCAGTACTTC